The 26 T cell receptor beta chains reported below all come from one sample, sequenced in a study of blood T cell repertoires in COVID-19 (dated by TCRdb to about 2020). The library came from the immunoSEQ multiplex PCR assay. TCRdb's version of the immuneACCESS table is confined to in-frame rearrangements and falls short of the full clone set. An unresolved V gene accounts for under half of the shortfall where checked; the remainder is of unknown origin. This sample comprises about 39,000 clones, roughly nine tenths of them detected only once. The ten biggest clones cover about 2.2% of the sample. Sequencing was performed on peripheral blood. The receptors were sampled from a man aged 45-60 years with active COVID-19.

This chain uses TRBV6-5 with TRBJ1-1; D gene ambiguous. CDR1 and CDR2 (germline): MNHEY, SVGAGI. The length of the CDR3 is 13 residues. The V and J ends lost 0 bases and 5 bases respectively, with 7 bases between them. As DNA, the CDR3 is TGTGCCAGCAGTTACTCGAGAGGGACTGAAGCTTTCTTT. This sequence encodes CASSYSRGTEAFF.

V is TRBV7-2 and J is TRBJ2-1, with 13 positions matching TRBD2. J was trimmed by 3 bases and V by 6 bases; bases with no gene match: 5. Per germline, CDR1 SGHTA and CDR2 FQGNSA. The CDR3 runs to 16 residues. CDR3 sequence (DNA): TGTGCCAGCAGGCCGACTAGCGGGAGGATCTACAATGAGCAGTTCTTC. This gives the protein CASRPTSGRIYNEQFF.

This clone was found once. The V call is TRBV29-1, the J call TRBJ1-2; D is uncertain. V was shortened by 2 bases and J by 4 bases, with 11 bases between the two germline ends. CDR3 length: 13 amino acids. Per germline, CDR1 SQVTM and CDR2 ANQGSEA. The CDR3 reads CSVEISRAYGYTF. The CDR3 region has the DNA TGCAGCGTTGAAATCTCGCGAGCCTATGGCTACACCTTC. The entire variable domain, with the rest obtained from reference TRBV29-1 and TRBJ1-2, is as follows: SAVISQKPSRDICQRGTSLTIQCQVDSQVTMMFWYRQQPGQSLTLIATANQGSEATYESGFVIDKFPISRPNLTFSTLTVSNMSPEDSSIYLCSVEISRAYGYTFGSGTRLTVV.

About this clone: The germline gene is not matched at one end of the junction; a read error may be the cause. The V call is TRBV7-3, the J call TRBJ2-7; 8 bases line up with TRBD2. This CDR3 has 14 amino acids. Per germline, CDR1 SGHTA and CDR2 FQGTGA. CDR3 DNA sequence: TGTGCCAGCAGCGTAACCGGGACTAGGGGCGAGCAGTACTTC. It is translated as CASSVTGTRGEQYF.

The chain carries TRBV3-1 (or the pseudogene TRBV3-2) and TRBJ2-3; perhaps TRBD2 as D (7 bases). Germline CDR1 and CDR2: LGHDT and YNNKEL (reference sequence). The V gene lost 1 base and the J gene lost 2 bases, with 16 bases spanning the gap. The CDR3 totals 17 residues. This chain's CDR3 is CASSQAGRRGPTDTQYF. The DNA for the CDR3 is TGTGCCAGCAGCCAAGCCGGACGGCGGGGGCCCACAGATACGCAGTATTTT.

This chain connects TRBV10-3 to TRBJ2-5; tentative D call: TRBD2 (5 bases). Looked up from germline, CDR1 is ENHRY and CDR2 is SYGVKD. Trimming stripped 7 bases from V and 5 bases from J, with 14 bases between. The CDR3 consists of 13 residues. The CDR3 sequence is CAIKGAGGETQYF. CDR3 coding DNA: TGTGCCATCAAGGGCGCCGGAGGTGAGACCCAGTACTTC.

The CDR3 sequence: CASSYSPLSPLHF. In DNA, the CDR3 is TGTGCCAGCAGTTACTCCCCACTTTCACCCCTCCACTTT. The chain combines TRBV6-5 with TRBJ1-6; the D is unclear. CDR1 is MNHEY, CDR2 SVGAGI, per germline. Between the trimmed V and J ends, which lost 0 bases and 9 bases, there was a span of 6 bases. The CDR3 loop spans 13 amino acids.

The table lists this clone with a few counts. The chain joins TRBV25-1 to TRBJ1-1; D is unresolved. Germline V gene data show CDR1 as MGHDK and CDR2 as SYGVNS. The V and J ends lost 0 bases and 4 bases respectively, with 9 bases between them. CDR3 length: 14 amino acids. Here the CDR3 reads CASSEYQEGTEAFF. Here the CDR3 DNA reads TGTGCCAGCAGTGAATATCAGGAGGGCACTGAAGCTTTCTTT. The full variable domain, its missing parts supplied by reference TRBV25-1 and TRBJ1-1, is EADIYQTPRYLVIGTGKKITLECSQTMGHDKMYWYQQDPGMELHLIHYSYGVNSTEKGDLSSESTVSRIRTEHFPLTLESARPSHTSQYLCASSEYQEGTEAFFGQGTRLTVV.

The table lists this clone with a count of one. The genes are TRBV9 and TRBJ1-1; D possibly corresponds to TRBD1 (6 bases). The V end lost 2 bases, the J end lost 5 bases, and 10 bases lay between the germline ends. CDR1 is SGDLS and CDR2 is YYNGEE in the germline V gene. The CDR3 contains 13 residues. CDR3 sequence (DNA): TGTGCCAGCAGCGTGGACAGTGAAACTGAAGCTTTCTTT. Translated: CASSVDSETEAFF.

The CDR3 DNA reads as TGTGCCAGCAGCCCGATGTCCGGGGATGAAGCTTTCTTT. The encoded protein is CASSPMSGDEAFF. The chain carries TRBV7-9 and TRBJ1-1; D is unresolved. CDR1 is SEHNR, CDR2 FQNEAQ, per germline (reference sequence). V dropped 5 bases and J dropped 7 bases, with 14 bases sitting between them. This CDR3 contains 13 residues.

The CDR3 here is CASSDSGNTEAFF. The CDR3 coding sequence is TGTGCCAGCAGTGACTCCGGGAACACTGAAGCTTTCTTT. The chain links TRBV6-4 to TRBJ1-1; unclear D gene. The germline V gene has CDR1 MRHNA and CDR2 SNTAGT. Between the trimmed V and J ends, which lost 0 bases and 1 base, there was a span of 3 bases. This CDR3 contains 13 residues.

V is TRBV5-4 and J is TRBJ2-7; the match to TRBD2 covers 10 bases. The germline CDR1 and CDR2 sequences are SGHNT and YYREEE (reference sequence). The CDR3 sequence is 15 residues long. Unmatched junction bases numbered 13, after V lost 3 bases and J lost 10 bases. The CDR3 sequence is CASSSIGLAGESQYF. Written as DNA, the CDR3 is TGTGCCAGCAGCTCAATCGGGCTAGCGGGGGAAAGTCAGTACTTC.

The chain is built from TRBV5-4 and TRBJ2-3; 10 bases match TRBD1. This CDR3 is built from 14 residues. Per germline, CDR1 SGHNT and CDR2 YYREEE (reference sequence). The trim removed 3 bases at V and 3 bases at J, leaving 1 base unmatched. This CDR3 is CASSWDRGTDTQYF. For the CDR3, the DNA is TGTGCCAGCAGCTGGGACAGGGGAACAGATACGCAGTATTTT.

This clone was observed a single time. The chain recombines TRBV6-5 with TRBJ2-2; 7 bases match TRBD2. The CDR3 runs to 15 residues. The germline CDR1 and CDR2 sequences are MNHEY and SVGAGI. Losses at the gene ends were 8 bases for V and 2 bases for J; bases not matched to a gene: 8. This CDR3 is CASSRWGGNTGELFF. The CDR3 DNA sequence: TGTGCCAGCTCCCGCTGGGGGGGTAACACCGGGGAGCTGTTTTTT.

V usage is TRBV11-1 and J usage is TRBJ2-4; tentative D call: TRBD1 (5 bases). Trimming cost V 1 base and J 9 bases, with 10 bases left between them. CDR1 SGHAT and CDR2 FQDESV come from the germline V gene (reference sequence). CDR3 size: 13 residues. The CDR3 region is CASSLGGQSIQYF. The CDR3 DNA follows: TGTGCCAGCAGCTTAGGAGGACAAAGCATTCAGTACTTC.

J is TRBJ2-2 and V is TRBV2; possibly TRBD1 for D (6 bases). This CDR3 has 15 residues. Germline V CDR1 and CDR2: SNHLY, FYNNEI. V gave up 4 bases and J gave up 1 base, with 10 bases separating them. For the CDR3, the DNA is TGTGCCAGCAGTGTGGAACAGGGGAACACCGGGGAGCTGTTTTTT. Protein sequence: CASSVEQGNTGELFF.

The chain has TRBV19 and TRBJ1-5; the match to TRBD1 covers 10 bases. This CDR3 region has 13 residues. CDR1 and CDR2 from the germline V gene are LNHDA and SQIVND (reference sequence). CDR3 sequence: CGSEDRGGQPQHF. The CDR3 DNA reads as TGTGGAAGCGAGGACAGGGGGGGTCAGCCCCAGCATTTT.

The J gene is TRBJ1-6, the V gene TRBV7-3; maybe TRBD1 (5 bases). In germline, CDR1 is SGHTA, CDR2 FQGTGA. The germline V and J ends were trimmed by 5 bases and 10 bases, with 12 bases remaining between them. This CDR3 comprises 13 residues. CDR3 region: CASSPGGGSPLHF. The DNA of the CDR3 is TGTGCCAGCAGCCCAGGCGGGGGGTCACCCCTCCACTTT.

The CDR3 coding sequence is TGCGCCAGCAGCTTGAATGGCAGGGAGGATACCCAGTACTTC. Translated: CASSLNGREDTQYF. This chain uses TRBV5-1 with TRBJ2-5, with TRBD2 as a possible D gene (6 bases). Trimming removed 1 base at V and 8 bases at J, with 15 bases between. The CDR3 has 14 residues. CDR1 and CDR2 (germline): SGHRS, YFSETQ.

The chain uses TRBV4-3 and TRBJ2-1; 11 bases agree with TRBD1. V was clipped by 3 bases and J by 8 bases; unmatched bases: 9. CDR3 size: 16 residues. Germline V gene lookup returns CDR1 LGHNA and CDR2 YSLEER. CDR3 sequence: CASSQGRDRGTDEQFF. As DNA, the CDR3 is TGCGCCAGCAGCCAGGGCCGGGACAGGGGGACCGATGAGCAGTTCTTC.

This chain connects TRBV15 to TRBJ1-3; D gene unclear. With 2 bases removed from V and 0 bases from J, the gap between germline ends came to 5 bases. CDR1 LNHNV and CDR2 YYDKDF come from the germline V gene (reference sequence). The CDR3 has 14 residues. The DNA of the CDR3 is TGTGCCACCAGCAGAATAAACTCTGGAAACACCATATATTTT. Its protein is CATSRINSGNTIYF.

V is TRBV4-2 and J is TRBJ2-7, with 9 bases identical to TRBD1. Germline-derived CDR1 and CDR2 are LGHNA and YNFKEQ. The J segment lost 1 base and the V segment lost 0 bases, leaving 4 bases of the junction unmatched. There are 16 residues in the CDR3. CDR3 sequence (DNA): TGTGCCAGCAGCCAAGAAGGGACAGGGATTTCCTACGAGCAGTACTTC. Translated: CASSQEGTGISYEQYF.

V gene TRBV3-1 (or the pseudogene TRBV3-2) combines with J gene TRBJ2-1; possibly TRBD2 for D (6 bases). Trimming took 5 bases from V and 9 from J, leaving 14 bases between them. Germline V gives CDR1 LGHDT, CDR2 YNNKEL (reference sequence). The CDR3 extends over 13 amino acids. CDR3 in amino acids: CASSYMVGGEQFF. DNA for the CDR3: TGTGCCAGCAGCTACATGGTGGGGGGTGAGCAGTTCTTC.

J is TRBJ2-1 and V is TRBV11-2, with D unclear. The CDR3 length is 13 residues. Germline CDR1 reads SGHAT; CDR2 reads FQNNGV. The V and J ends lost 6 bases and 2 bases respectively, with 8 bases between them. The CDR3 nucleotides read TGTGCCAGCAGTTTTTCAGCCTACAATGAGCAGTTCTTC. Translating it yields CASSFSAYNEQFF.

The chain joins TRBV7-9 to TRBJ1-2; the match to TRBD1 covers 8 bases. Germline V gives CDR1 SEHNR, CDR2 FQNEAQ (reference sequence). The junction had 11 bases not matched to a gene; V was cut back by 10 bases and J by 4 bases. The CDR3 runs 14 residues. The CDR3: CATLRTGSIYGYTF. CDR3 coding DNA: TGTGCCACACTGAGGACAGGGAGCATCTATGGCTACACCTTC.

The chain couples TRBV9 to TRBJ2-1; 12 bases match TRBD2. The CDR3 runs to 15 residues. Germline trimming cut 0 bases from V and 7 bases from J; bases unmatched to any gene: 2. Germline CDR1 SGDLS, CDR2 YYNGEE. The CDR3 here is CASSVDTSGGNEQFF. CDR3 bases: TGTGCCAGCAGCGTAGATACTAGCGGGGGGAATGAGCAGTTCTTC.